Listed here are 25 T cell receptor beta chains from one sample, sequenced in a study of T cell responses to AZD1222 COVID-19 vaccine (dated by TCRdb to the early 2020s). The library was made by the immunoSEQ multiplex PCR assay. Imported from immuneACCESS, the table was reduced by TCRdb to in-frame sequences with V and J called. These copies leave out some clones; in studies compared against another copy, an unresolved V gene accounts for under half, and the cause of the remainder is not known. The sample table records about 160,000 clones; 85% to 95% of these occur just once. 0.7% to 0.9% of the sample rests with the top ten. The meaning of the sample's time point label: baseline before first vaccination. Sample: peripheral blood, taken on day 0 of AZD1222 vaccination. All receptors derive from an adult in good health.

The chain couples TRBV11-2 to TRBJ2-1; TRBD2 matches 10 bases. The V segment lost 2 bases and the J segment 4 bases; nucleotides outside the gene matches: 2. CDR3 size: 15 residues. Germline CDR1 SGHAT, CDR2 FQNNGV. DNA for the CDR3: TGTGCCAGCAGCTTATTAGCGGGGGGTTACAATGAGCAGTTCTTC. It encodes CASSLLAGGYNEQFF.

This rearrangement joins TRBV15 to TRBJ1-6, with TRBD1 matching 7 bases. Unmatched junction bases numbered 3, after V lost 3 bases and J lost 7 bases. The CDR3 covers 14 residues. CDR1 is LNHNV, CDR2 YYDKDF, per germline (reference sequence). The CDR3 DNA reads as TGTGCCACCAGCAGGGGACAGCTGAATTCACCCCTCCACTTT. Amino acids: CATSRGQLNSPLHF.

The CDR3 loop reads CAFKVEGSVYGYTF. The CDR3 coding sequence is TGTGCCTTCAAAGTTGAAGGGTCGGTCTATGGCTACACCTTC. V is TRBV6-5 and J is TRBJ1-2; no definite D call. CDR1 MNHEY and CDR2 SVGAGI come from the germline V gene. V lost 11 bases and J 4 bases, leaving 20 bases between the germline ends. This CDR3 is 14 amino acids long.

This clone was picked up one time. The junction departs from germline at one end; a sequencing error may be responsible. The V call is TRBV30, the J call TRBJ1-2; 7 nucleotides agree with TRBD1. The CDR3 has 12 residues. CDR1 and CDR2 from the germline V gene are GTSNPN and SVGIG (reference sequence). This CDR3 is CAWILGGGGYTF. The CDR3 region has the DNA TGTGCTTGGATTTTAGGGGGCGGTGGCTACACCTTC. Drawing the rest from reference TRBV30 and TRBJ1-2, the complete variable domain is SQTIHQWPATLVQPVGSPLSLECTVEGTSNPNLYWYRQAAGRGLQLLFYSVGIGQISSEVPQNLSASRPQDRQFILSSKKLLLSDSGFYLCAWILGGGGYTFGSGTRLTVV.

The chain's CDR3 is CASSLLQGADDTEAFF. The CDR3 DNA is TGTGCCAGCAGCTTACTTCAGGGGGCCGATGACACTGAAGCTTTCTTT. The chain has TRBV13 and TRBJ1-1; 8 nucleotides line up with TRBD1. Germline CDR1 is PRHDT and CDR2 is FYEKMQ (reference sequence). The CDR3 has 16 residues. Germline trimming cut 2 bases from V and 3 bases from J; bases unmatched to any gene: 8. Looking up the rest from reference TRBV13 and TRBJ1-1 gives the full variable domain: AAGVIQSPRHLIKEKRETATLKCYPIPRHDTVYWYQQGPGQDPQFLISFYEKMQSDKGSIPDRFSAQQFSDYHSELNMSSLELGDSALYFCASSLLQGADDTEAFFGQGTRLTVV.

V gene TRBV6-5 combines with J gene TRBJ2-5, with 8 bases that match TRBD1. The CDR3 spans 14 residues. J gave up 4 bases and V 4 bases, and 5 bases lay outside the gene matches. Germline V CDR1 and CDR2: MNHEY, SVGAGI. The CDR3: CASSSTRGLETQYF. DNA for the CDR3: TGTGCCAGCAGTTCCACCAGGGGGCTAGAGACCCAGTACTTC.

The V gene is TRBV4-1, the J gene TRBJ2-7, with D perhaps matching TRBD1 (5 bases). The germline V gene has CDR1 MGHRA and CDR2 YSYEKL. V lost 4 bases, J lost 2 bases, and 18 bases lay in between. This CDR3 has 16 residues. CDR3 sequence reads: CASSLSGHLGTYEQYF. CDR3 sequence (DNA): TGCGCCAGCAGCCTCTCCGGACACCTAGGAACCTACGAGCAGTACTTC.

This chain links TRBV19 with TRBJ2-1, with 7 nucleotides matching TRBD2. V lost 6 bases, J lost 0 bases, and 20 bases stayed unmatched. CDR3 size: 20 residues. Germline-derived CDR1 and CDR2 are LNHDA and SQIVND (reference sequence). In nucleotides, the CDR3 is TGTGCCAGTAGGCCACCGGGGGATCCGGGACTACAGAGCTCCTACAATGAGCAGTTCTTC. This gives the protein CASRPPGDPGLQSSYNEQFF.

The chain is built from TRBV18 and TRBJ1-2; maybe TRBD1 (5 bases). Trimming left V 2 bases short and J 7 bases short, with 11 bases between. This CDR3 has 13 residues. The germline CDR1 and CDR2 sequences are KGHSH and LQKENI. The DNA of the CDR3 is TGTGCCAGCTCACCAGACAGCCAGTTTGGCTACACCTTC. Translation gives CASSPDSQFGYTF.

This rearrangement joins TRBV4-1 to TRBJ2-3; 9 bases match TRBD1. CDR3 length: 16 amino acids. The germline CDR1 and CDR2 sequences are MGHRA and YSYEKL. The V and J ends lost 1 base and 5 bases, in that order; junction bases with no gene match: 7. CDR3 in amino acids: CASSQGGTGLGDTQYF. CDR3 nucleotides: TGCGCCAGCAGCCAAGGAGGGACAGGGTTGGGAGATACGCAGTATTTT.

The rearrangement joins TRBV30 to TRBJ2-2; D is unresolved. Trimming removed 2 bases from V and 2 bases from J, with 9 bases in between. CDR1 and CDR2 (germline): GTSNPN, SVGIG (reference sequence). The CDR3 extends over 14 amino acids. This CDR3 is CAWSLARNTGELFF. CDR3 nucleotide sequence: TGTGCCTGGAGTTTGGCGAGAAACACCGGGGAGCTGTTTTTT.

The genes are TRBV10-2 and TRBJ2-1, with D perhaps TRBD1 or TRBD2 (5 bases each). Germline V lookup: CDR1 WSHSY, CDR2 SAAADI. The CDR3 consists of 12 residues. This CDR3 reads CASGTEYNEQFF. DNA of the CDR3: TGCGCTTCCGGGACCGAGTACAATGAGCAGTTCTTC.

The gene calls are TRBV18 and TRBJ1-2; D may be TRBD1 (5 bases). The germline gives CDR1 KGHSH, CDR2 LQKENI. The CDR3 runs to 15 residues. V was cut by 3 bases and J by 2 bases, with 13 bases left in between. CDR3 in DNA: TGTGCCAGCTCACCCCCCGGAGGGGAGAACTATGGCTACACCTTC. It is translated as CASSPPGGENYGYTF.

V is TRBV2 and J is TRBJ1-5; D not certain. CDR1 SNHLY and CDR2 FYNNEI come from the germline V gene. The CDR3 is 16 amino acids. V was trimmed by 2 bases and J by 5 bases, leaving 16 bases between them. The CDR3 protein is CASSERTNWRDQPQHF. The CDR3, as DNA: TGTGCCAGCAGTGAACGAACCAACTGGAGGGATCAGCCCCAGCATTTT. The variable domain in full, completed from reference TRBV2 and TRBJ1-5, reads EPEVTQTPSHQVTQMGQEVILRCVPISNHLYFYWYRQILGQKVEFLVSFYNNEISEKSEIFDDQFSVERPDGSNFTLKIRSTKLEDSAMYFCASSERTNWRDQPQHFGDGTRLSIL.

V gene TRBV13 combines with J gene TRBJ2-2; D gene ambiguous. Trimming removed 7 bases at V and 0 bases at J, with 0 bases between. The length of the CDR3 is 11 residues. Per germline, CDR1 PRHDT and CDR2 FYEKMQ (reference sequence). The CDR3 sequence: CASTNTGELFF. In nucleotides, the CDR3 is TGTGCCAGCACGAACACCGGGGAGCTGTTTTTT.

J is TRBJ2-2 and V is TRBV4-1; D not resolved. The germline gives CDR1 MGHRA, CDR2 YSYEKL. The CDR3 length is 16 residues. V was clipped by 1 base and J by 0 bases, with 9 bases between them. The CDR3 DNA follows: TGCGCCAGCAGCCAAGTCGCGGCTGCGAACACCGGGGAGCTGTTTTTT. Its translation is CASSQVAAANTGELFF.

The chain is built from TRBV7-2 and TRBJ1-5; D is unresolved. CDR3 length: 14 residues. CDR1 and CDR2 (germline): SGHTA, FQGNSA. Trimming shortened V by 6 bases and J by 3 bases, and 12 bases separated the two germline ends. The CDR3 nucleotides read TGTGCCAGCAGTCCCGGACGCTACAATCAGCCCCAGCATTTT. The encoded protein is CASSPGRYNQPQHF.

This clone occurred once. The genes are TRBV9 and TRBJ1-1, with D tentatively TRBD1 (6 bases). Germline values: CDR1 SGDLS, CDR2 YYNGEE. The CDR3 is made up of 14 amino acids. V gave up 4 bases and J gave up 6 bases, with 16 bases separating them. The CDR3 loop is CASSPGGGHPEAFF. For the CDR3, the DNA is TGTGCCAGCAGCCCCGGGGGGGGGCACCCTGAAGCTTTCTTT.

This clone came up a few times. The chain is built from TRBV5-1 and TRBJ1-4; D is possibly TRBD1 (6 bases). Trimming left V 0 bases short and J 7 bases short, with 16 bases between. The CDR3 is 16 residues long. Per the germline V gene, CDR1 is SGHRS and CDR2 is YFSETQ. The CDR3 protein is CASSLDPRGAIEKLFF. The DNA of the CDR3 is TGCGCCAGCAGCTTGGACCCGCGGGGGGCGATTGAAAAACTGTTTTTT.

The CDR3: CASSPSYGYNEQFF. Written as DNA, the CDR3 is TGCGCCAGCAGCCCAAGCTATGGGTACAATGAGCAGTTCTTC. This chain uses TRBV4-1 with TRBJ2-1; D is ambiguous. The germline V and J ends were trimmed by 4 bases and 4 bases, with 11 bases remaining between them. The germline CDR1 and CDR2 sequences are MGHRA and YSYEKL. The length of the CDR3 is 14 residues.

This chain joins TRBV7-8 and TRBJ1-6; D is perhaps TRBD1 (6 bases). There are 17 residues in the CDR3. The germline gives CDR1 SGHVS, CDR2 FQNEAQ. Trimming removed 5 bases from V and 6 bases from J, with 20 bases in between. The chain's CDR3 is CASSTRGGGRGNSPLHF. The CDR3 DNA follows: TGTGCCAGCAGCACGCGGGGCGGGGGCAGGGGTAATTCACCCCTCCACTTT.

In regard to this clone: The same CDR3 is also encoded by other DNA sequences in this sample. The V and J genes are TRBV2 and TRBJ1-2; the D gene is possibly TRBD1 (6 bases). Trimming took 4 bases from V and 0 from J, leaving 6 bases between them. The germline CDR1 and CDR2 sequences are SNHLY and FYNNEI. The CDR3 sequence is 13 residues long. This CDR3 reads CASSGTANYGYTF. The CDR3, as DNA: TGTGCCAGCAGTGGGACAGCTAACTATGGCTACACCTTC.

The CDR3 sequence: CASSWRTGAYEQYF. As DNA, the CDR3 is TGCGCCAGCAGCTGGCGGACGGGGGCCTACGAGCAGTACTTC. The chain combines TRBV5-1 with TRBJ2-7; D is possibly TRBD2 (6 bases). Germline loops: CDR1 SGHRS, CDR2 YFSETQ. The CDR3 has 14 residues. The V gene lost 3 bases and the J gene lost 2 bases, with 12 bases spanning the gap. The variable domain in full, completed from reference TRBV5-1 and TRBJ2-7, reads KAGVTQTPRYLIKTRGQQVTLSCSPISGHRSVSWYQQTPGQGLQFLFEYFSETQRNKGNFPGRFSGRQFSNSRSEMNVSTLELGDSALYLCASSWRTGAYEQYFGPGTRLTVT.

The chain couples TRBV5-5 to TRBJ1-2; no definite D call. This CDR3 spans 17 amino acids. Trimming took off 2 bases at V and 4 bases at J, with 21 bases between the two ends. The germline V gene has CDR1 SGHKS and CDR2 YYEKEE (reference sequence). CDR3 loop: CASSFTLGEGWIYGYTF. The DNA for the CDR3 is TGTGCCAGCAGCTTCACGCTCGGGGAGGGATGGATCTATGGCTACACCTTC.

This chain links TRBV6-5 with TRBJ1-6, with 9 positions matching TRBD1. Trimming cost V 5 bases and J 9 bases; bases outside gene matches: 5. The CDR3 is made up of 14 amino acids. Germline lookup yields CDR1 MNHEY and CDR2 SVGAGI. CDR3 DNA sequence: TGTGCCAGCAGTCGACAGGGGGTATCTTCACCCCTCCACTTT. Its translation is CASSRQGVSSPLHF.